Below are 5 T cell receptor beta chains sequenced from a single sample in a study of blood T cell repertoires in COVID-19. Profiling relied on immunoSEQ multiplex PCR, and the TCRdb table lists in-frame clones only, not all of them. The repertoire holds some 42,000 clones, approximately 85% seen once, with more than 9% in the top ten. The sequencing input was peripheral blood. Source of these receptors: a human donor in a cohort sampled during active COVID-19.

V gene TRBV2 combines with J gene TRBJ2-2, with D maybe TRBD2 (7 bases). This CDR3 comprises 17 residues. Germline CDR1 is SNHLY and CDR2 is FYNNEI. Trimming removed 8 bases from V and 9 bases from J, with 28 bases in between. The CDR3, as DNA: TGTGCCAGCTCAACCCCCAAAGACGGGGGGCCACGTCGGGAGCTGTTTTTT. This translates into CASSTPKDGGPRRELFF.

The chain has TRBV10-3 and TRBJ2-1; tentative D call: TRBD2 (6 bases). CDR1 is ENHRY, CDR2 SYGVKD, per germline. Between the trimmed V and J ends, which lost 6 bases and 0 bases, there was a span of 15 bases. The CDR3 runs 16 residues. The CDR3 DNA is TGTGCCATCAGAAGGAGGGCGGACTACTCCTACAATGAGCAGTTCTTC. This translates into CAIRRRADYSYNEQFF.

J is TRBJ2-1 and V is TRBV5-1, with a weak D call TRBD2 (6 bases). The CDR3 contains 15 residues. The ends were cut back, 8 bases at V and 2 bases at J, with 17 bases in the middle. CDR1 SGHRS and CDR2 YFSETQ come from the germline V gene. The CDR3 DNA follows: TGCGCCAGTCAGAGGTCCGGGGGTACCTACAATGAGCAGTTCTTC. Its protein is CASQRSGGTYNEQFF.

This clone was observed a handful of times. This rearrangement joins TRBV9 to TRBJ1-3, with a tentative D call TRBD1 (6 bases). Per germline, CDR1 SGDLS and CDR2 YYNGEE. V was trimmed by 1 base and J by 0 bases, leaving 11 bases between them. This CDR3 comprises 16 residues. CDR3 in amino acids: CASSVNTGISGNTIYF. CDR3 DNA: TGTGCCAGCAGCGTAAACACAGGGATCTCTGGAAACACCATATATTTT.

This chain links TRBV7-9 with TRBJ1-6; 7 bases align to TRBD1. The germline gives CDR1 SEHNR, CDR2 FQNEAQ (reference sequence). V shed 6 bases and J 7 bases; nucleotides not matched to a gene: 6. CDR3 length: 14 residues. As DNA, the CDR3 is TGTGCCAGCAGTTCCGGGACAGCCAATTCACCCCTCCACTTT. It specifies CASSSGTANSPLHF.